A selection of T cell receptor beta chains follows, all from one sample in a study of technical replicates of blood from a few donors. Only in-frame clones appear in the TCRdb table, and some are missing; sequencing was by immunoSEQ multiplex PCR. This table holds some 81,000 clones, 90% to 95% found once. Sequences were obtained from T cells isolated from PBMCs. The receptor set was obtained from a human donor in good health. The CDR3 runs from the conserved cysteine through the conserved F or W. A D gene is named only where the DNA matches it firmly. The size of a clone is reported for some rows only, either as once, few or many, or as a class for expanded clones.

V	D	J	size	CDR3	DNA
TRBV28	NA	TRBJ1-2	once	CASSLVEGAQGYTF	TGTGCCAGCAGTTTAGTGGAGGGCGCTCAAGGCTACACCTTC
TRBV6-5	NA	TRBJ1-6	few	CASSPGSGGDSPLHF	TGTGCCAGCAGCCCCGGTTCCGGGGGTGATTCACCCCTCCACTTT
TRBV20-1	NA	TRBJ1-2	NA	CSARAEDGYTF	TGCAGTGCTAGAGCGGAGGACGGCTACACCTTC
TRBV7-6	TRBD2	TRBJ2-1	NA	CASSQLAGDYNEQFF	TGTGCCAGCAGCCAACTAGCGGGGGACTACAATGAGCAGTTCTTC
TRBV27	NA	TRBJ1-2	NA	CASSRGGAYGYTF	TGTGCCAGCAGCCGAGGAGGGGCCTATGGCTACACCTTC
TRBV5-1	NA	TRBJ2-2	NA	CASSPLDRNTGELFF	TGCGCCAGCAGCCCTTTGGACAGGAACACCGGGGAGCTGTTTTTT
TRBV10-3	NA	TRBJ1-2	NA	CAIRGKPGTQTTAGGNYGYTF	TGTGCCATCAGGGGAAAACCGGGAACTCAGACAACCGCCGGCGGGAACTATGGCTACACCTTC
TRBV7-2	TRBD2	TRBJ2-5	NA	CASRRASGALWETQYF	TGTGCCAGCAGGAGGGCTAGCGGGGCGTTGTGGGAGACCCAGTACTTC
TRBV18	NA	TRBJ1-2	NA	CASSSPPTGSGGYTF	TGTGCCAGCTCTTCTCCCCCTACAGGGTCAGGAGGCTACACCTTC
TRBV11-2	NA	TRBJ2-7	NA	CASSLNRAYEQYF	TGTGCCAGCAGCTTAAACAGGGCCTACGAGCAGTACTTC
TRBV2	TRBD2	TRBJ2-2	NA	CASSGLAGTGELFF	TGTGCCAGCAGTGGACTAGCGGGGACCGGGGAGCTGTTTTTT
TRBV6-4	TRBD2	TRBJ2-1	NA	CASSDSTSGFNEQFF	TGTGCCAGCAGTGACTCTACTAGCGGATTCAATGAGCAGTTCTTC
TRBV19	TRBD1	TRBJ2-1	few	CASRDRLRNNEQFF	TGTGCCAGCCGGGACAGGTTAAGGAACAATGAGCAGTTCTTC
TRBV7-9	NA	TRBJ1-2	NA	CASSLASGGQSYGYTF	TGTGCCAGCAGCTTAGCGTCGGGGGGCCAGAGCTATGGCTACACCTTC
TRBV6-1	NA	TRBJ1-2	NA	CASSEALGQNYYGYTF	TGTGCCAGCAGTGAAGCGCTTGGACAGAATTACTATGGCTACACCTTC
TRBV2	TRBD1	TRBJ1-1	once	CASKLAGGTEAFF	TGTGCCAGCAAACTGGCAGGGGGCACTGAAGCTTTCTTT
TRBV19	NA	TRBJ1-5	NA	CASSPFRGKIYQPQHF	TGTGCCAGTAGCCCCTTCAGGGGAAAAATATATCAGCCCCAGCATTTT
TRBV6-6	TRBD1	TRBJ1-1	NA	CASSRWTGPNTEAFF	TGTGCCAGCAGTCGATGGACAGGCCCGAACACTGAAGCTTTCTTT
TRBV9	TRBD1	TRBJ1-1	NA	CASKGEGAMAFF	TGTGCCAGCAAGGGAGAGGGGGCGATGGCTTTCTTT
TRBV4-1	NA	TRBJ2-3	NA	CASSQPRLIRTDTQYF	TGCGCCAGCAGCCAACCGCGGCTGATTCGCACAGATACGCAGTATTTT
TRBV7-2	NA	TRBJ2-7	once	CASSVLVFSYEQYF	TGTGCCAGCAGCGTTCTAGTCTTCAGCTACGAGCAGTACTTC
TRBV27	TRBD2	TRBJ2-3	NA	CASSQRAGGLPDTQYF	TGTGCCAGCAGTCAAAGAGCGGGGGGGCTTCCAGATACGCAGTATTTT
TRBV6-5	NA	TRBJ2-2	NA	CASSSPGGRNTGELFF	TGTGCCAGCAGTTCCCCCGGAGGCCGGAACACCGGGGAGCTGTTTTTT
TRBV7-2	TRBD1	TRBJ1-5	NA	CASSLTGTGAQPQHF	TGTGCCAGCAGCTTAACGGGGACAGGGGCTCAGCCCCAGCATTTT
TRBV19	TRBD1	TRBJ2-6	NA	CASSIDRGQTLISGANVLTF	TGTGCCAGTAGTATAGATCGGGGACAGACCCTCATCTCTGGGGCCAACGTCCTGACTTTC
TRBV5-1	NA	TRBJ2-7	few	CASSLTGTEQYF	TGCGCCAGCAGCTTGACAGGGACCGAGCAGTACTTC
TRBV30	NA	TRBJ1-2	NA	CACWHPNYGYTF	TGTGCCTGCTGGCACCCTAACTATGGCTACACCTTC
TRBV5-1	NA	TRBJ2-3	NA	CASSLEAGSLADTQYF	TGCGCCAGCAGCTTGGAGGCCGGGAGCTTAGCAGATACGCAGTATTTT
TRBV7-9	NA	TRBJ1-1	NA	CASSLGVGTEAFF	TGTGCCAGCAGCTTAGGAGTCGGCACTGAAGCTTTCTTT
TRBV9	TRBD1	TRBJ2-7	NA	CASSGGTGVNEQYF	TGTGCCAGCAGCGGTGGGACAGGGGTAAACGAGCAGTACTTC
TRBV5-5	NA	TRBJ1-1	NA	CASRDGTGGTEAFF	TGTGCCAGCAGAGATGGGACGGGGGGCACTGAAGCTTTCTTT
TRBV4-1	NA	TRBJ1-2	once	CASSQGLPTNGYTF	TGCGCCAGCAGCCAAGGGCTCCCAACTAATGGCTACACCTTC
TRBV6-6	TRBD1	TRBJ1-1	NA	CASRVDRELNTEAFF	TGTGCCAGCAGGGTTGACAGGGAGTTAAACACTGAAGCTTTCTTT
TRBV5-1	TRBD2	TRBJ2-4	NA	CASSDGLAGVSGNIQYF	TGCGCCAGCAGCGACGGACTAGCGGGAGTTAGTGGAAACATTCAGTACTTC
TRBV6-6	NA	TRBJ1-5	once	CASGSATGHNQPQHF	TGTGCCAGCGGTTCCGCGACAGGTCACAATCAGCCCCAGCATTTT
TRBV28	NA	TRBJ1-5	NA	CASSLTGGSNQPQHF	TGTGCCAGCAGTTTAACGGGTGGAAGCAATCAGCCCCAGCATTTT
TRBV19	TRBD1	TRBJ2-7	NA	CASSADPGTANYEQYF	TGTGCCAGTAGTGCCGATCCCGGGACAGCTAACTACGAGCAGTACTTC
TRBV5-6	NA	TRBJ2-7	NA	CASSLGHPYEQYF	TGTGCCAGCAGCTTGGGACACCCATACGAGCAGTACTTC
TRBV7-9	NA	TRBJ1-2	NA	CASSSGLGIYGYTF	TGTGCCAGCAGCTCAGGGCTGGGGATCTATGGCTACACCTTC
TRBV2	NA	TRBJ2-7	NA	CASIDSYEQYF	TGTGCCAGCATAGACAGCTACGAGCAGTACTTC
TRBV7-2	TRBD1	TRBJ2-7	once	CASSRDSSYEQYF	TGTGCCAGCAGCAGGGACAGTTCCTACGAGCAGTACTTC
TRBV28	NA	TRBJ2-7	NA	CASTPRRHSYEQYF	TGTGCCAGCACCCCTCGAAGACACTCCTACGAGCAGTACTTC
TRBV5-8	NA	TRBJ2-6	NA	CASRGGRPYSGANVLTF	TGTGCCAGCAGGGGCGGGCGTCCATACTCTGGGGCCAACGTCCTGACTTTC
TRBV30	TRBD1	TRBJ1-6	NA	CAWSVSTGGSPLHF	TGTGCCTGGAGTGTTTCAACAGGGGGGTCACCCCTCCACTTT
TRBV28	NA	TRBJ1-5	NA	CASRRRQGLNQPQHF	TGTGCCAGCAGGCGAAGACAAGGCCTCAATCAGCCCCAGCATTTT